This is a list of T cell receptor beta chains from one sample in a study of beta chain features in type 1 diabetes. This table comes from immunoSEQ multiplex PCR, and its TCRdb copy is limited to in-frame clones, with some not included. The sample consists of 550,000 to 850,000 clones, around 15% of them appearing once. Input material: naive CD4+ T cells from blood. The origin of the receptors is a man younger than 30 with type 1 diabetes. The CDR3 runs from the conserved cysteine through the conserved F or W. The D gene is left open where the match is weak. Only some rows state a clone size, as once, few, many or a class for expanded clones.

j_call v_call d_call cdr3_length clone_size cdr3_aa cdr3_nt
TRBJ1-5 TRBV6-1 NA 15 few CASSFEGGSNQPQHF TGTGCCAGCAGTTTCGAGGGGGGTAGCAATCAGCCCCAGCATTTT
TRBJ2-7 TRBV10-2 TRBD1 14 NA CASSDRGRTYEQYF TGCGCCAGCAGTGACAGGGGGCGTACCTACGAGCAGTACTTC
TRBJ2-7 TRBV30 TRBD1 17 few CAWSHRGPGQGNHEQYF TGTGCCTGGAGCCATAGGGGACCGGGACAGGGTAACCACGAGCAGTACTTC
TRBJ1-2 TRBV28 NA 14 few CASRAGDEIYGYTF TGTGCCAGCAGGGCGGGGGACGAAATCTATGGCTACACCTTC
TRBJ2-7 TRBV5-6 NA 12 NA CASSLFRNEQYF TGTGCCAGCAGCTTGTTCCGAAACGAGCAGTACTTC
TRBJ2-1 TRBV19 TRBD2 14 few CASSRTSDYNEQFF TGTGCCAGTAGCCGGACTAGCGACTACAATGAGCAGTTCTTC
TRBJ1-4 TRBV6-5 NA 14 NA CASSYTDGGEKLFF TGTGCCAGCAGTTACACGGACGGGGGTGAAAAACTGTTTTTT
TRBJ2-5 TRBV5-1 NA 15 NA CASSNLGQAGETQYF TGCGCCAGCAGCAATCTCGGACAGGCGGGGGAGACCCAGTACTTC
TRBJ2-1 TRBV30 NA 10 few CAWSAPEQFF TGTGCCTGGAGCGCTCCTGAGCAGTTCTTC
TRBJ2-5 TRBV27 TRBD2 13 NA CASSGRVAETQYF TGTGCCAGCAGTGGGAGGGTAGCAGAGACCCAGTACTTC
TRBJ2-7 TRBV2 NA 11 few CASSENSEQYF TGTGCCAGCAGTGAGAACTCCGAGCAGTACTTC
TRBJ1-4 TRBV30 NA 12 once CAVGEGNEKLFF TGTGCCGTGGGGGAGGGTAATGAAAAACTGTTTTTT
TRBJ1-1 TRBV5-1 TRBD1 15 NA CASSPLGTDNTEAFF TGCGCCAGCAGCCCCCTTGGGACAGATAACACTGAAGCTTTCTTT
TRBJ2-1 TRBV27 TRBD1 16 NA CASSSRQGASYNEQFF TGTGCCAGCAGTTCCCGACAGGGGGCCTCCTACAATGAGCAGTTCTTC
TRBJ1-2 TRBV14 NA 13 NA CASSPGLNYGYTF TGTGCCAGCAGCCCAGGGCTTAACTATGGCTACACCTTC
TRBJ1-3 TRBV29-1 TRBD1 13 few CSARTGVGNTIYF TGCAGCGCAAGGACAGGGGTCGGAAACACCATATATTTT
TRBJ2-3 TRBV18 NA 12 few CASSPVGDTQYF TGTGCCAGCTCACCAGTCGGAGATACGCAGTATTTT
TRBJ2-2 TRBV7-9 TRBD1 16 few CASRWTGYSSTGELFF TGTGCCAGCAGATGGACAGGGTATTCGTCCACCGGGGAGCTGTTTTTT
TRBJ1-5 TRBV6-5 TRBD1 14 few CASSTGQAGQPQHF TGTGCCAGCAGTACCGGACAGGCTGGGCAGCCCCAGCATTTT
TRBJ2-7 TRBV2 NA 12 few CASSGTSTKQYF TGTGCCAGCAGCGGGACCAGCACCAAGCAGTACTTC
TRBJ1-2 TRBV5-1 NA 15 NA CASAATGTSPYGYTF TGCGCCAGCGCGGCAACCGGGACCAGTCCTTATGGCTACACCTTC
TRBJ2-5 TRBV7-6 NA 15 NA CASSVSRGDQETQYF TGTGCCAGCAGCGTCTCAAGGGGGGATCAAGAGACCCAGTACTTC
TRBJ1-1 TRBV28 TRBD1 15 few CASSWTGGGGTEAFF TGTGCCAGCAGTTGGACAGGGGGAGGGGGCACTGAAGCTTTCTTT
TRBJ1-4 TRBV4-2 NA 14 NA CASSQHLSGAKLFF TGTGCCAGCAGCCAACACCTCAGTGGGGCAAAACTGTTTTTT
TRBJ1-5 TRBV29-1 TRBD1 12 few CSVRDSGQPQHF TGCAGCGTTCGGGACAGCGGCCAGCCCCAGCATTTT
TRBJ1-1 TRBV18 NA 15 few CASSPGEPMNTEAFF TGTGCCAGCTCACCAGGGGAGCCCATGAACACTGAAGCTTTCTTT
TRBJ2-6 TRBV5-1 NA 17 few CASSLGTAAGGANVLTF TGCGCCAGCAGCTTGGGTACCGCGGCGGGTGGGGCCAACGTCCTGACTTTC
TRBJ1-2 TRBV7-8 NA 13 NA CASSPGEDYGYTF TGTGCCAGCAGCCCCGGGGAGGACTATGGCTACACCTTC
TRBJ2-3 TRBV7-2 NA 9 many CGKGDTQYF TGTGGGAAAGGGGATACGCAGTATTTT
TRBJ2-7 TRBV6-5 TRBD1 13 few CASSYSTTGTEAF TGTGCCAGCAGTTACTCCACTACCGGGACAGAGGCCTTC
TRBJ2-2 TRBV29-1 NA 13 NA CSSLGSYTGELFF TGCAGCTCCTTGGGGAGTTACACCGGGGAGCTGTTTTTT
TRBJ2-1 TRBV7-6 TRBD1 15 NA CASSLRTGGPNEQFF TGTGCCAGCAGCTTACGGACAGGGGGTCCGAATGAGCAGTTCTTC